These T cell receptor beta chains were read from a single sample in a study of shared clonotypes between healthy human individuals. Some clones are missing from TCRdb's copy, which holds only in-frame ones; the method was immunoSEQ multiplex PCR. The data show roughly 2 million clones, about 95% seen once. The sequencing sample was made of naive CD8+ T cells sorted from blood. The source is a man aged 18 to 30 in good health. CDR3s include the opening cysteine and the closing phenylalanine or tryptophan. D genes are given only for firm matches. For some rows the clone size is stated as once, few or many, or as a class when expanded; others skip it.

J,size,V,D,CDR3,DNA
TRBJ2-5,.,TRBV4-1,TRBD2,CASSQASGGTEETQYF,TGCGCCAGCAGCCAAGCTAGCGGGGGTACTGAGGAGACCCAGTACTTC
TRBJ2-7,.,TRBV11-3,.,CASSLLDSPYEQYF,TGTGCCAGCAGCTTATTGGACTCCCCCTACGAGCAGTACTTC
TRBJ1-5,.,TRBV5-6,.,CASSFQGESNQPQHF,TGTGCCAGCAGCTTTCAGGGTGAAAGCAATCAGCCCCAGCATTTT
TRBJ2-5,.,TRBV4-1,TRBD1,CASSQVVTGEGETQYF,TGCGCCAGCAGCCAAGTTGTAACAGGGGAAGGAGAGACCCAGTACTTC
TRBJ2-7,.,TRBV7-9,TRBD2,CASSLYPSGPSYEQYF,TGTGCCAGCAGCTTATATCCTAGCGGACCTTCGTACGAGCAGTACTTC
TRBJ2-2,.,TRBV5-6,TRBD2,CASSSYVWTSGATGELFF,TGTGCCAGCAGCTCCTACGTCTGGACTAGCGGGGCTACCGGGGAGCTGTTTTTT
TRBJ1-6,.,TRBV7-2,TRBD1,CASSFMTGGRSPLHF,TGTGCCAGCAGCTTCATGACAGGGGGAAGATCACCCCTCCACTTT
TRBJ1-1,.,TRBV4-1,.,CASSQDEYTEAFF,TGCGCCAGCAGCCAAGATGAGTACACTGAAGCTTTCTTT
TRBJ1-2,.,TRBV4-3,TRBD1,CASSPRFRGHNGYTF,TGCGCCAGCAGCCCCAGATTCAGGGGGCATAATGGCTACACCTTC
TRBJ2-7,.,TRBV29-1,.,CSVELAHNEQYF,TGCAGCGTTGAACTAGCGCATAACGAGCAGTACTTC
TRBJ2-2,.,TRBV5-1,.,CASSLKRTGELFF,TGCGCCAGCAGCTTAAAGCGCACCGGGGAGCTGTTTTTT
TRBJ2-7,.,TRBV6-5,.,CASSPTSYEQYF,TGTGCCAGCAGTCCAACTTCCTACGAGCAGTACTTC
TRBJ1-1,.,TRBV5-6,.,CASSPSGATEAFF,TGTGCCAGCAGCCCCTCCGGCGCCACTGAAGCTTTCTTT
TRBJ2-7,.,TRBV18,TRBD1,CASSPRGQDSYEQYF,TGTGCCAGCTCACCACGGGGACAGGACTCCTACGAGCAGTACTTC
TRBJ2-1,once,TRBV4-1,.,CASSHPGRGSYNEQFF,TGCGCCAGCAGCCACCCAGGCCGGGGCTCCTACAATGAGCAGTTCTTC
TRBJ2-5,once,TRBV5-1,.,CASSLDWETQYF,TGCGCCAGCAGCTTGGATTGGGAGACCCAGTACTTC